The source of this TCR beta chain is a study of cytomegalovirus exposure and HLA in healthy donors (dated by TCRdb to 2016 to 2017). The study in broad terms: An earlier analysis of roughly 500 of the donors reported roughly 300 Gb of sequence data and 117 million unique TCR beta sequences obtained from about 170 million T cells. Roughly 300 gigabases of sequencing data and 70 million to 100 million unique TCR sequences made up an early release that covered several hundred HLA-typed donors. Of the roughly 410 genotyped donors, 75% to 85% were placed in the genetic ancestry cluster associated with self-reported Caucasian donors. The study aimed to test whether signatures of past pathogen exposure could be identified by cataloging public T cell receptors. The T cell repertoires of 670 or so subjects were profiled by immunosequencing and related to cytomegalovirus serostatus. In addition to the first cohort of 666 subjects, a separate validation cohort of 120 different subjects was used. To predict cytomegalovirus infection status, the study combined high-throughput TCR immunosequencing, statistical association of individual TCRs with disease status, and machine learning. To study patterns of TCR occurrence, a later analysis re-analyzed previously published TCR beta repertoires from 500 to 850 donors and added high-resolution HLA genotyping. Rather than using new phenotypic data, the later analysis identified candidate immune exposures from TCR beta sequences and from how often those sequences occurred across donors. An earlier analysis of around 640 of the donors used high-throughput TCR beta sequencing to judge whether each TCR beta V gene segment behaved as functional or pseudogenic. Donor age, sex, ethnicity and CMV serostatus were collected together with the repertoire data. Genome-wide SNP genotypes for about 65% of the 666 donors were used in a later genetic analysis, which treated that subset as a discovery cohort. All discovery cohort repertoires had been generated on a single sequencing platform. Class I and class II HLA loci were covered by the typing at four-digit resolution. The number of donors typed differed by locus, with 629-630 for A, B, C, DRB1 and DQB1, 522 for DQA1, under 610 for DPA1, and some 450 for DPB1. Because of strong linkage in the cohort, 5 or 6 DR-DQ haplotypes were treated as single units for association and clustering. On average, roughly 240,000 unique TCR beta nucleotide sequences were sequenced per donor among fewer than 500 genotyped donors of the cohort, with roughly 19% of those sequences being non-productive. Beyond this particular receptor, the publication reports: According to a later analysis, TCR association rates differed among HLA loci, with DRB1 alleles showing the most associated TCRs and HLA-C alleles showing the fewest. In a later genetic analysis, a missense DCLRE1C variant was associated with V-gene and J-gene trimming of TCR beta chains, and the association was replicated in an independent cohort. Immune exposure information for the cohort was limited to CMV serostatus. A cluster of highly shared sequence variants was judged likely to represent a technical artifact of the sequencing pipeline. In a later analysis, HLA-associated TCR beta chains showed more clonal expansion and lower generation probabilities than non-associated chains that were equally common. According to the authors, the approach could potentially be generalized to other disease states and immunological phenotypes. According to a later genetic analysis, donors in an Asian-associated ancestry cluster had fewer N-insertions in productive TCRs than the roughly 700-donor mean. The classifier was reported to diagnose cytomegalovirus status with high specificity and sensitivity in both the original cohort and the validation cohort. A further reported finding was that TCR beta sequences accurately predicted the HLA-A and HLA-B alleles for most subjects in the first cohort. HLA typing was unavailable for some donors at each locus, so association tests used only the typed subset. The presence/absence analyses assumed that sequencing depth was roughly uniform across donors, and that assumption may not be true. Because counts were too low, 15 to 20 rarely observed V segments, including chromosome 9 orphons, were excluded from the earlier analysis of about 500 of the donors. Most TCR sequences were seen in very few donors, while some public TCRs were found in many individuals. When HLA alleles, especially DR and DQ, strongly co-occurred, attributing TCR associations to individual alleles was difficult. According to a later analysis, parvovirus B19, influenza, CMV and Epstein-Barr virus appeared linked to several top co-occurrence clusters. In an earlier analysis of more than 450 of the donors, most TCR beta V segments were observed in productive rearrangements about 87% or about 30% of the time, broadly matching IMGT annotations. According to a later analysis, most CMV-associated TCR beta chains appeared to be HLA-restricted, and the HLA associations seemed to be driven largely by CMV exposure. In vitro tests confirmed that a few of the cytomegalovirus-associated TCR beta chains recognize cytomegalovirus antigens. Because the 87-base-pair reads could not distinguish some IMGT-functional V segments, including TRBV6-2 and TRBV6-3, those segments were excluded. Specific HLA alleles were associated with 15,000 to 20,000 TCR beta sequences at a false discovery rate of 0.05 in a later analysis. The study listed 164 TCR beta chains as associated with cytomegalovirus. This cohort had only TCR beta chains sequenced, and the lack of alpha or paired-chain data limited which features could be detected. Linkage disequilibrium might explain the correlated functional status among segregating V segments, but an unknown experimental factor could not be ruled out.

Library prep was done by the immunoSEQ multiplex PCR assay. The multiplex PCR relied on a mix of 60 forward primers for TCR Vbeta segments and 13 reverse primers for TCR Jbeta segments. Amplification of the CDR3 region of rearranged TCR beta genes was performed with a multiplex PCR assay on genomic DNA. The Illumina HiSeq System was used to sequence the amplified TCR beta libraries as 87-base-pair reads. The source study handled its data this way. In a later analysis, about 80 million unique TCR beta chains were counted across the approximately 620 repertoires, and approximately 9.9 million of these chains were shared by at least two donors. Raw reads were error-corrected and collapsed into unique sequences by a nearest-neighbor algorithm in which closely related sequences were merged to remove PCR and sequencing errors. Alignment of CDR3 sequences to IMGT reference sequences was used to assign V, D and J gene segments. For a sequence to be retained, at least a six-nucleotide match to both a V gene segment and a J gene segment was required. Rearrangements were called productive when the CDR3 lacked stop codons and stayed in frame with V and J; all others were non-productive. Following IMGT convention, CDR3 was defined as the stretch from the second conserved V-encoded cysteine up to the conserved J-encoded phenylalanine. The earlier analysis of 587 of the donors excluded any sequence lacking an unambiguous match to a single V gene segment. In an earlier analysis of roughly 500 of the donors, V segments were called functional above 56.7% productive rearrangements and were called segregating when the between-donor standard deviation exceeded 5%. To diagnose cytomegalovirus status from the catalog of TCR beta chain sequences, a statistical classification framework was built. In a later analysis, TCR nucleotide sequences were compared against IMGT/GENE-DB human TR gene sequences so that V and J genes could be assigned. A later analysis assigned CDR3 sequences and most-parsimonious VDJ recombination scenarios with the TCRdist pipeline. In a later analysis, each TCR beta chain was defined by its CDR3 amino acid sequence together with its V-gene family, and reads without a unique V-gene family were excluded. A later analysis removed 500 to 600 highly shared, low-generation-probability nucleotide sequences to deal with suspected cross-contamination and a sequencing artifact. For each public chain, a later analysis derived a clonal expansion index from normalized ranks of inferred template counts within each repertoire. A later analysis computed generation probabilities with a VDJ recombination model fitted to out-of-frame rearrangements, and checked the results against IGoR. In a later analysis, hypergeometric tests were used to score TCR-TCR, TCR-HLA and TCR-CMV co-occurrence, with a repertoire-size bias correction applied to TCR pairs. To estimate false discovery rates, a later analysis permuted the HLA or CMV assignments 20 times. In a later analysis, co-occurring TCRs were grouped with DBSCAN, and TCRdist sequence similarity was added when clustering was performed within HLA-allele-positive subsets. For co-occurrence clustering, repertoires with fewer than 30,000 or more than 120,000 public chains were excluded, along with roughly five repertoires with anomalous nucleotide sharing. Entries here come from immuneACCESS through TCRdb and include only in-frame sequences with V and J called. Some clones fail to appear in such tables; in the studies checked, an unresolved V gene covers under half of the shortfall, and the cause of the remainder is unknown. The DNA was the basis for D and trimming; V, J and clone size are from that table. This sample is represented by around 100,000 clones; 79% of them were singletons. The top ten hold almost 3% of the sample.

Between the V and J ends, shortened by 3 bases and 7 bases respectively, the junction contains 15 bases. The CDR3 holds 13 amino acids from the cysteine to the phenylalanine. Only the CDR3 DNA is retained, 39 bases long and in frame from the first base. The germline V gene (reference sequence) yields GTSNPN for CDR1 and SVGIG for CDR2. Of note for this clone: Its recognized antigen is unknown. Base qualities are not recorded, but no much larger clone differs from it by a single base.

The cohort comprised more than 550 healthy bone marrow donors. At the time of sampling, every cohort member was nominally healthy, though immune exposures that went unrecorded were likely present. The donor tested CMV seropositive and was one of the 289 seropositive cohort members. A peripheral blood sample was provided by each donor, and peripheral blood mononuclear cells were used for TCR beta sequencing. Genomic DNA was extracted from the blood cell samples with the Qiagen DNeasy Blood Extraction Kit. Sequences were obtained from PBMCs. The V gene is TRBV30 and the J gene is TRBJ1-2, with an unclear D gene assignment. The source is a woman under 30 in good health and CMV-seropositive. The nucleotides are TGTGCCTGGAGCCTGCAACGCGAGTCTGGCTACACCTTC. Its protein product is CAWSLQRESGYTF. When the CDR3 is completed using the reference TRBV30 and TRBJ1-2 genes on either side, the full variable domain is SQTIHQWPATLVQPVGSPLSLECTVEGTSNPNLYWYRQAAGRGLQLLFYSVGIGQISSEVPQNLSASRPQDRQFILSSKKLLLSDSGFYLCAWSLQRESGYTFGSGTRLTVV.